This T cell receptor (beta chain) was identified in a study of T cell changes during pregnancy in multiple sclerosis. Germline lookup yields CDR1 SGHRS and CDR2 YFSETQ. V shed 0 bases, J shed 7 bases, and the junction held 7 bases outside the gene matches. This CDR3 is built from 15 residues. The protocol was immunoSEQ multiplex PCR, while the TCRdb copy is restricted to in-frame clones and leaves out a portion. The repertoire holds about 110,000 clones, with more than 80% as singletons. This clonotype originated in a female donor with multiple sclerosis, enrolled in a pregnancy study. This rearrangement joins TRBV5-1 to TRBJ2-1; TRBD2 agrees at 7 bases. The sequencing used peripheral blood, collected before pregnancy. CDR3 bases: TGCGCCAGCAGCTTGGCTGGCGGGAGTGCAAATGAGCAGTTCTTC. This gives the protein CASSLAGGSANEQFF.